This entry lists 6 T cell receptor beta chains sequenced from one sample in a study of T cells in Graves' hyperthyroidism and ophthalmopathy. The source material, RNA transcripts, was used to amplify TCR beta CDR3 regions. HTBI primers were employed in a first-round RT-PCR of the TCR CDR3. TCRdb re-called the multiplex PCR reads through MiXCR, storing one row per CDR3 protein. The table shows around 240,000 distinct CDR3 sequences, with more than 14% occurring only once. Sequencing used blood. The origin of the receptors is a woman aged 40 to 49 with Graves' hyperthyroidism that later progressed to Graves' ophthalmopathy.

In its sample, this clonotype was seen many times. This chain joins TRBV7-3 and TRBJ2-3, with no clear D. The CDR3 covers 15 residues. Germline CDR1 SGHTA, CDR2 FQGTGA. The V gene lost 2 bases and the J gene lost 2 bases, with 11 bases spanning the gap. For the CDR3, the DNA is TGTGCCAGCAGCTTATCAAACAGACTCACAGATACGCAGTATTTT. This translates into CASSLSNRLTDTQYF.

The genes are TRBV27 and TRBJ2-3; TRBD2 matches 14 bases. CDR1 and CDR2 (germline): MNHEY, SMNVEV (reference sequence). Trimming took 1 base from V and 8 from J; bases not matched to a gene: 5. The CDR3 covers 16 residues. The CDR3 here is CASSLLGTSGRVTQYF. In DNA form, the CDR3 reads TGTGCCAGCAGTTTATTAGGGACTAGCGGGAGAGTTACGCAGTATTTT.

This clonotype was counted many times. The chain couples TRBV20-1 to TRBJ2-1, with 7 bases matching TRBD2. Trimming at V came to 2 bases and at J to 5 bases, leaving 3 bases not matched to a gene. This CDR3 has 13 residues. The germline V gene has CDR1 DFQATT and CDR2 SNEGSKA (reference sequence). CDR3 loop: CSARSGAHNEQFF. The CDR3 nucleotides are TGCAGTGCTAGAAGCGGGGCCCACAATGAGCAGTTCTTC.

The sample holds many counts of this clonotype. The rearrangement uses TRBV6-6 and TRBJ1-1; D is uncertain. CDR3 length: 14 amino acids. The V gene's germline CDR1 is MNHNY and CDR2 SVGAGI (reference sequence). Trimming shortened V by 2 bases and J by 3 bases, and 10 bases separated the two germline ends. CDR3 sequence: CASSYDQKYTEAFF. The CDR3 nucleotides read TGTGCCAGCAGTTACGACCAAAAGTACACTGAAGCTTTCTTT.

This clonotype was found once. CDR3 residues: CASSLWVAGVNEQYF. CDR3 DNA: TGTGCCAGCAGCTTATGGGTAGCGGGAGTAAACGAGCAGTACTTC. V gene TRBV7-8 combines with J gene TRBJ2-7; TRBD2 agrees at 9 bases. V gave up 2 bases and J gave up 5 bases; unmatched junction bases: 7. The CDR3 contains 15 residues. Germline V gives CDR1 SGHVS, CDR2 FQNEAQ.

The sample holds a few counts of this clonotype. The CDR3 nucleotides are TGCAGTGCTAGAGTGGGGACAGGGTCGGACACCGGGGAGCTGTTTTTT. This codes for CSARVGTGSDTGELFF. This chain connects TRBV20-1 to TRBJ2-2; 9 bases map to TRBD1. The CDR3 length is 16 residues. Germline loops: CDR1 DFQATT, CDR2 SNEGSKA (reference sequence). Trimming removed 1 base from V and 3 bases from J; junction bases left unmatched: 6.